The entry below describes one TCR beta chain. Amplified material comprised TCR beta CDR3 regions derived from RNA transcripts. First-round RT-PCR with HTBI primers preceded a second-round multiplex PCR. TCRdb reprocessed the multiplex PCR reads with MiXCR, giving one entry per CDR3 protein. The sample has 500,000 to 800,000 distinct CDR3 sequences; about two fifths are singletons. These data originate in a study of Graves' ophthalmopathy and Graves' hyperthyroidism. Ophthalmopathy donors' eye disease showed moderate-to-severe activity, CAS of at least 3, NOSPECS of at least 4 and duration under 3 months. CDR3 length equals 17 residues. Germline lookup yields CDR1 SGHAT and CDR2 FQNNGV. V lost 5 bases and J lost 4, with 18 bases in between.

The V call is TRBV11-2, the J call TRBJ2-6, with D perhaps matching TRBD1 or TRBD2 (6 bases each). Source material: peripheral blood. This TCR derives from an adult man with Graves' ophthalmopathy. The CDR3 sequence: CASSLGGFPLGANVLTF. The CDR3 coding sequence is TGTGCCAGCAGCCTGGGGGGCTTTCCCCTCGGGGCCAACGTCCTGACTTTC.